The 27 T cell receptor beta chains below were found in one sample sequenced in a study of human T cells and chemical hapten exposure. The time point: patch test 1, 2 weeks after DPC sensitization. Indicated treatment: therapeutic diphenylcyclopropenone sensitization with weekly scalp DPC. In TCRdb, the RACE reads were re-called with MiXCR into one record per CDR3 protein. The data contain approximately 340,000 distinct CDR3 sequences, about 7% of them singletons. Sequenced here: whole blood, sampled in connection with sensitization to the hapten diphenylcyclopropenone (DPC). These receptors came from a woman younger than 30 with alopecia areata. Some clones in this sample may be carry-over from other donors' samples.

This clonotype was seen ten or more times. The chain links TRBV6-2 or TRBV6-3 to TRBJ1-1, with no clear D. Germline V lookup: CDR1 MNHEY, CDR2 SVGEGT. Between the trimmed V and J ends, which lost 0 bases and 1 base, there was a span of 24 bases. The CDR3 is made up of 20 amino acids. In DNA form, the CDR3 reads TGTGCCAGCAGTTACTCCAGCCGTCCCCCGGAGGGCCGAACGAACACTGAAGCTTTCTTT. It specifies CASSYSSRPPEGRTNTEAFF.

This clonotype was recorded at least ten times. The gene calls are TRBV5-4 and TRBJ2-7; 15 bases are shared with TRBD2. Germline CDR1 and CDR2: SGHNT and YYREEE (reference sequence). The CDR3 is 18 amino acids. Losses at the gene ends were 5 bases for V and 3 bases for J; bases not matched to a gene: 12. CDR3 bases: TGTGCCAGCAGTCCTGGACTAGCGGGGGGGATAAGAAACTACGAGCAGTACTTC. It encodes CASSPGLAGGIRNYEQYF.

The V and J genes are TRBV6-1 and TRBJ2-7; 8 bases map to TRBD1. Germline V gene sequence: CDR1 MNHNS, CDR2 SASEGT. CDR3 length equals 13 residues. The ends lost 7 bases at V and 7 bases at J; junction bases unmatched: 9. The DNA for the CDR3 is TGTGCCAGCACTGGACAGGGTGCGGGGGAGCAGTACTTC. Protein: CASTGQGAGEQYF.

In this sample, this clonotype turned up many times. The chain uses TRBV10-3 and TRBJ2-3; tentatively, D is TRBD1 or TRBD2 (6 bases each). Germline-derived CDR1 and CDR2 are ENHRY and SYGVKD. Deletions cut 2 bases from V and 4 bases from J, with 10 bases between. This CDR3 has 14 amino acids. CDR3 amino acids: CAISEPGEADTQYF. The CDR3, as DNA: TGTGCCATCAGTGAGCCAGGGGAGGCAGATACGCAGTATTTT.

This clonotype was observed many times. The chain uses TRBV28 and TRBJ1-1; the D is unclear. The CDR3 contains 15 residues. Germline V gene lookup returns CDR1 MDHEN and CDR2 SYDVKM. V lost 5 bases, J lost 1 base, and 14 bases lay in between. This CDR3 is CASSKGDKGNTEAFF. Here the CDR3 DNA reads TGTGCCAGCAGTAAAGGAGATAAAGGGAACACTGAAGCTTTCTTT.

J is TRBJ1-4 and V is TRBV6-5; D remains ambiguous. Trimming cost V 8 bases and J 4 bases, with 14 bases left between them. The CDR3 runs 14 residues. Per germline, CDR1 MNHEY and CDR2 SVGAGI. The CDR3: CASGRTGFNEKLFF. Here the CDR3 DNA reads TGTGCCAGCGGACGGACGGGATTTAATGAAAAACTGTTTTTT.

Only a few counts were recorded for this clonotype. This chain joins TRBV6-4 and TRBJ1-1, with D hard to call. The CDR3 has 12 residues. Trimming left V 5 bases short and J 3 bases short, with 7 bases between. The germline CDR1 and CDR2 sequences are MRHNA and SNTAGT. The CDR3 reads CASSKTYTEAFF. DNA for the CDR3: TGTGCCAGCAGTAAGACTTACACTGAAGCTTTCTTT.

The chain links TRBV7-9 to TRBJ1-4, with D possibly matching TRBD1 (5 bases). Trimming removed 5 bases from V and 3 bases from J, with 16 bases in between. This CDR3 contains 16 residues. Per the germline V gene, CDR1 is SEHNR and CDR2 is FQNEAQ (reference sequence). CDR3 in DNA: TGTGCCAGCAGCCTGCCGAGCGGGGGTCCTAATGAAAAACTGTTTTTT. It codes for CASSLPSGGPNEKLFF.

This clonotype was seen repeatedly, ten times or more. The V gene is TRBV20-1, the J gene TRBJ2-7; maybe TRBD2 (6 bases). The CDR3 loop spans 13 amino acids. V lost 2 bases and J 5 bases, leaving 13 bases between the germline ends. Germline V lookup: CDR1 DFQATT, CDR2 SNEGSKA (reference sequence). CDR3 in amino acids: CSARKGTANEQYF. The DNA of the CDR3 is TGCAGTGCTAGAAAGGGGACTGCTAACGAGCAGTACTTC.

This clonotype appeared many times. The genes are TRBV29-1 and TRBJ2-7, with D possibly matching TRBD1 (7 bases). The length of the CDR3 is 13 residues. Germline V gene data show CDR1 as SQVTM and CDR2 as ANQGSEA. The V end lost 4 bases, the J end lost 3 bases, and 13 bases lay between the germline ends. The DNA for the CDR3 is TGCAGCGTTGGACAGGGAGGAAACTACGAGCAGTACTTC. Translated: CSVGQGGNYEQYF.

As for this clonotype: Since a much larger clone is just one base distant, this may be a read error. This is likely a read error, given that the CDR3 carries no conserved phenylalanine or tryptophan at its end. The rearrangement joins TRBV29-1 to TRBJ2-3; D call uncertain. The CDR3 extends over 14 amino acids. The ends were cut back, 0 bases at V and 0 bases at J, with 7 bases in the middle. Germline-derived CDR1 and CDR2 are SQVTM and ANQGSEA. The CDR3 loop is CSVEDLGSTDTQYY. The CDR3 nucleotides read TGCAGCGTTGAAGATCTGGGGAGCACAGATACGCAGTATTAT.

The rearrangement joins TRBV6-5 to TRBJ1-1; D gene ambiguous. V was trimmed by 8 bases and J by 0 bases, leaving 13 bases between them. Germline values: CDR1 MNHEY, CDR2 SVGAGI. This CDR3 has 14 amino acids. The CDR3 reads CASSYLRVNTEAFF. The CDR3 DNA reads TGTGCCAGCTCGTATCTTCGGGTGAACACTGAAGCTTTCTTT.

In its sample, this clonotype was seen many times. The gene calls are TRBV4-3 and TRBJ2-2, with D uncertain. Between the trimmed V and J ends, which lost 0 bases and 7 bases, there was a span of 12 bases. The CDR3 loop spans 15 amino acids. Germline V gene lookup returns CDR1 LGHNA and CDR2 YSLEER. The CDR3 bases are TGCGCCAGCAGCCAAGATCAAACGGGCTACGGGGAGCTGTTTTTT. It encodes CASSQDQTGYGELFF.

There are a few counts of this clonotype. The gene calls are TRBV6-2 or TRBV6-3 and TRBJ2-1, with D perhaps matching TRBD1 (5 bases). The CDR3 contains 15 residues. Trimming took off 8 bases at V and 4 bases at J, with 18 bases between the two ends. Germline CDR1 is MNHEY and CDR2 is SVGEGT. DNA for the CDR3: TGTGCCAGCCATCAGGGCAGGGCCACTTACAATGAGCAGTTCTTC. It specifies CASHQGRATYNEQFF.

The CDR3, as DNA: TGTGCCAGCAGTTTAGTGGGGACACCCCCTTCTGGGGCCAACGTCCTGACTTTC. Its translation: CASSLVGTPPSGANVLTF. The V call is TRBV27, the J call TRBJ2-6; perhaps TRBD1 as D (6 bases). With 2 bases removed from V and 1 base from J, the gap between germline ends came to 15 bases. CDR1 MNHEY and CDR2 SMNVEV come from the germline V gene (reference sequence). This CDR3 has 18 residues.

The J gene is TRBJ1-2, the V gene TRBV3-1, with D unresolved. Deletions cut 3 bases from V and 0 bases from J, with 8 bases between. The germline CDR1 and CDR2 sequences are LGHDT and YNNKEL (reference sequence). The CDR3 contains 14 residues. DNA for the CDR3: TGTGCCAGCAGCCAGGCCGGATCTAACTATGGCTACACCTTC. This encodes CASSQAGSNYGYTF.

CDR3 loop: CASIPPWTSGEQETQYF. CDR3 DNA sequence: TGTGCCAGCATCCCACCGTGGACTAGCGGGGAACAAGAGACCCAGTACTTC. The chain joins TRBV6-2 or TRBV6-3 to TRBJ2-5, with 12 bases aligning to TRBD2. The V gene's germline CDR1 is MNHEY and CDR2 SVGEGT. V shed 7 bases, J shed 2 bases, and the junction held 11 bases outside the gene matches. This CDR3 region has 17 residues.

This clonotype was seen repeatedly, ten times or more. The chain combines TRBV20-1 with TRBJ2-7; the D gene is possibly TRBD1 (6 bases). This CDR3 is built from 14 residues. Looked up from germline, CDR1 is DFQATT and CDR2 is SNEGSKA (reference sequence). Trimming shortened V by 1 base and J by 3 bases, and 13 bases separated the two germline ends. As DNA, the CDR3 is TGCAGTGCTAGAGTTAGGGGGAACCTCTACGAGCAGTACTTC. Amino acid sequence: CSARVRGNLYEQYF.

The chain is built from TRBV11-1 and TRBJ1-3, with a tentative D call TRBD1 (5 bases). This CDR3 has 19 residues. Per germline, CDR1 SGHAT and CDR2 FQDESV (reference sequence). Trimming took 6 bases from V and 2 from J, leaving 26 bases between them. The CDR3 loop is CASSGPNHNIRTTGNTIYF. As DNA, the CDR3 is TGTGCCAGCAGTGGGCCCAACCACAACATACGGACAACTGGAAACACCATATATTTT.

The chain recombines TRBV29-1 with TRBJ1-4; 9 nucleotides align to TRBD1. The CDR3 loop spans 13 amino acids. V dropped 6 bases and J dropped 2; count of bases not matched to a gene: 1. CDR1 is SQVTM and CDR2 is ANQGSEA in the germline V gene. CDR3 in amino acids: CSVGTGTNEKLFF. Written as DNA, the CDR3 is TGCAGCGTCGGGACAGGGACTAATGAAAAACTGTTTTTT.

This clonotype was counted at least ten times. The chain joins TRBV6-5 to TRBJ2-7, with D perhaps being TRBD1 or TRBD2 (6 bases each). CDR1 is MNHEY, CDR2 SVGAGI, per germline. With 4 bases removed from V and 2 bases from J, the gap between germline ends came to 18 bases. The CDR3 contains 16 residues. This CDR3 is CASSSTRWGAPYEQYF. The DNA of the CDR3 is TGTGCCAGCAGTTCTACTCGCTGGGGGGCCCCCTACGAGCAGTACTTC.

This clonotype came up many times. The chain has TRBV4-3 and TRBJ2-7; D uncertain. The CDR3 is 12 amino acids. CDR1 and CDR2 (germline): LGHNA, YSLEER. V was shortened by 1 base and J by 4 bases, with 5 bases between the two germline ends. CDR3 DNA: TGCGCCAGCAGCCAAGTAGGGTACGAGCAGTACTTC. It codes for CASSQVGYEQYF.

There are many counts of this clonotype. The chain joins TRBV11-2 to TRBJ2-3; TRBD2 agrees at 13 bases. This CDR3 comprises 17 residues. Per germline, CDR1 SGHAT and CDR2 FQNNGV. The trim removed 5 bases at V and 1 base at J, leaving 6 bases unmatched. The CDR3, as DNA: TGTGCCAGCAGCCCCTGGACTAGCGGGGGAGGCACAGATACGCAGTATTTT. It translates to CASSPWTSGGGTDTQYF.

This sequence joins TRBV9 and TRBJ2-1; 7 nucleotides agree with TRBD2. V shed 6 bases, J shed 9 bases, and the junction held 12 bases outside the gene matches. CDR1 SGDLS and CDR2 YYNGEE come from the germline V gene. This CDR3 contains 14 residues. CDR3 in DNA: TGTGCCAGCAAAAACTTTCCGGGGGGAGGTGAGCAGTTCTTC. Amino acids: CASKNFPGGGEQFF.

This clonotype was seen a few times. CDR3 region: CSVFPDEQFF. DNA for the CDR3: TGCAGCGTTTTTCCGGATGAGCAGTTCTTC. The chain combines TRBV29-1 with TRBJ2-1; D gene ambiguous. The length of the CDR3 is 10 residues. Per germline, CDR1 SQVTM and CDR2 ANQGSEA. The germline V and J ends were trimmed by 5 bases and 8 bases, with 7 bases remaining between them.

V is TRBV7-9 and J is TRBJ1-3; D not certain. The V gene lost 3 bases and the J gene lost 0 bases, with 9 bases spanning the gap. The CDR3 has 15 amino acids. Germline V gene lookup returns CDR1 SEHNR and CDR2 FQNEAQ (reference sequence). DNA for the CDR3: TGTGCCAGCAGCTTCAGTCAAAGCTCTGGAAACACCATATATTTT. Amino acids: CASSFSQSSGNTIYF. The whole variable domain, remainder taken from reference TRBV7-9 and TRBJ1-3, is DTGVSQNPRHKITKRGQNVTFRCDPISEHNRLYWYRQTLGQGPEFLTYFQNEAQLEKSRLLSDRFSAERPKGSFSTLEIQRTEQGDSAMYLCASSFSQSSGNTIYFGEGSWLTVV.

This clonotype was counted between two and nine times. V usage is TRBV12-3 or TRBV12-4 and J usage is TRBJ1-5, with D tentatively TRBD1 (5 bases). CDR3 length: 16 amino acids. Trimming removed 3 bases at V and 4 bases at J, with 16 bases between. The CDR3: CASSFGAPEGNQPQHF. CDR3 nucleotide sequence: TGTGCCAGCAGTTTCGGGGCCCCCGAGGGAAATCAGCCCCAGCATTTT.